Listed here are 3 T cell receptor beta chains from one sample, sequenced in a study of early T cells in non-severe SARS-CoV-2 infection. One entry per CDR3 protein results from TCRdb running MiXCR on the 5' RACE reads. The table shows tens of thousands of distinct CDR3 sequences, with around 15% occurring only once. What was sequenced was whole blood. These receptors originate from an adult who was a healthcare worker with PCR-confirmed SARS-CoV-2 infection or an uninfected control (not recorded which).

This clonotype has only a few counts. The CDR3 is CSARPWGLSGSLTFSTDTQYF. CDR3 coding DNA: TGCAGTGCTAGACCCTGGGGGCTTAGCGGGAGTCTGACGTTTAGCACAGATACGCAGTATTTT. V is TRBV20-1 and J is TRBJ2-3; TRBD2 matches at 9 bases. V trimming: 2 bases; J trimming: 0 bases; junction bases outside the gene matches: 21. CDR1 is DFQATT, CDR2 SNEGSKA, per germline (reference sequence). This CDR3 region has 21 residues.

This clonotype was observed a few times. J is TRBJ2-1 and V is TRBV7-9; D is unresolved. Germline V gene sequence: CDR1 SEHNR, CDR2 FQNEAQ (reference sequence). Trimming stripped 4 bases from V and 6 bases from J, with 10 bases between. The CDR3 spans 13 residues. CDR3 sequence: CASSSPLINEQFF. CDR3 sequence (DNA): TGTGCCAGCAGCTCCCCCCTCATCAATGAGCAGTTCTTC.

This clonotype was found a few times. The chain is built from TRBV12-5 and TRBJ2-1, with D unresolved. Germline CDR1 and CDR2: LGHNT and FRNRAP. The ends were cut back, 7 bases at V and 6 bases at J, with 16 bases in the middle. The CDR3 spans 14 residues. CDR3 DNA: TGTGCTAGTGCCTACCCCGCGGTGGGCAATGAGCAGTTCTTC. Its protein product is CASAYPAVGNEQFF.